This T cell receptor (beta chain) is drawn from a study of T-cell reconstitution after alpha-beta-depleted transplantation in children. Study-level results: Several hundred expanded graft clones reportedly gave rise to the alpha-beta T cells present about two months after transplant.

To note about this clonotype: The antigen is unknown. A much larger clone differs from this one at a single base, so this may be a read error.

This CDR3 has 15 residues. V shed 4 bases and J 5 bases; nucleotides not matched to a gene: 8. Germline V gene lookup returns CDR1 LGHNA and CDR2 YSLEER. Unique molecular identifiers featured in how the TCRbeta library was prepared. Via MiXCR, TCRdb re-called the PCR reads, giving one row per CDR3 protein. The sample consists of tens of thousands of distinct CDR3 sequences, around 7% of them appearing once. The specimen was peripheral blood, collected 60 days after TCRalphabeta/CD19-depleted stem cell transplant. The chain links TRBV4-3 to TRBJ2-5, with 9 positions matching TRBD1. This clonotype was obtained from a child in the first two years of life who had a stem cell transplant for acute myeloid leukemia, so the T cells may come from the graft donor. The CDR3: CASSRDGDRAETQYF. In DNA form, the CDR3 reads TGCGCCAGCAGCCGAGATGGGGACAGGGCTGAGACCCAGTACTTC.